This T cell receptor (beta chain) was documented in a study of blood T cell repertoires in COVID-19. This CDR3 is 15 amino acids long. V gave up 4 bases and J gave up 5 bases, with 18 bases separating them. The germline V gene has CDR1 SGHRS and CDR2 YFSETQ. Here immunoSEQ multiplex PCR was the method, and the copy in TCRdb shows in-frame clones only, minus some. The table lists tens of thousands of clones, 75% to 95% of them singletons. The sample consisted of peripheral blood. The gene calls are TRBV5-1 and TRBJ2-5; D perhaps matches TRBD1 (6 bases). The clonotype was recovered from a man between 60 and 70 years old with acute or convalescent COVID-19. In nucleotides, the CDR3 is TGCGCCAGCAGCATATTACAGGGAGTGGATGAGACCCAGTACTTC. This encodes CASSILQGVDETQYF.